The 30 T cell receptor beta chains below all came from one sample that was sequenced in a study of T cell repertoires in cytomegalovirus infection. TCRdb independently ran MiXCR on the reads; one entry per CDR3 protein. The sample contains approximately 500,000 distinct CDR3 sequences, approximately 10% of which appear only once. Sequencing was carried out using PBMCs. These TCRs come from a human donor in good health (CMV status not recorded). Some clones in this sample may be carry-over from other donors' samples.

The rearrangement joins TRBV3-1 to TRBJ2-1, with D maybe TRBD2 (5 bases). Germline loops: CDR1 LGHDT, CDR2 YNNKEL (reference sequence). The CDR3 is 13 residues long. Trimming took 1 base from V and 7 from J, leaving 8 bases between them. The CDR3, as DNA: TGTGCCAGCAGCCAAGGTCAGCGGAATGAGCAGTTCTTC. It yields the protein CASSQGQRNEQFF.

This clonotype has just a few counts. The J gene is TRBJ2-5, the V gene TRBV29-1; TRBD1 aligns across 9 bases. Germline CDR1 SQVTM, CDR2 ANQGSEA. Trimming removed 6 bases from V and 7 bases from J; junction bases left unmatched: 3. The CDR3 has 11 residues. The CDR3 loop reads CSVDRGGTQYF. Here the CDR3 DNA reads TGCAGCGTGGACAGGGGAGGGACCCAGTACTTC.

This chain connects TRBV30 to TRBJ2-5; D call uncertain. V lost 2 bases to trimming and J lost 1 base, with 8 bases between them. This CDR3 is 13 amino acids long. The germline CDR1 and CDR2 sequences are GTSNPN and SVGIG (reference sequence). The CDR3 protein is CAWSQVAQETQYF. The CDR3 DNA is TGTGCCTGGAGTCAAGTAGCCCAAGAGACCCAGTACTTC. Together with reference TRBV30 and TRBJ2-5, the CDR3 gives the full variable domain: SQTIHQWPATLVQPVGSPLSLECTVEGTSNPNLYWYRQAAGRGLQLLFYSVGIGQISSEVPQNLSASRPQDRQFILSSKKLLLSDSGFYLCAWSQVAQETQYFGPGTRLLVL.

This clonotype was picked up many times. The gene calls are TRBV7-9 and TRBJ2-3; TRBD1 matches at 7 bases. The CDR3 totals 14 residues. With 5 bases clipped from V and 5 bases from J, the junction kept 7 bases outside the gene matches. The germline gives CDR1 SEHNR, CDR2 FQNEAQ (reference sequence). The CDR3 DNA is TGTGCCAGCAGCCCAATCGACAGGGTAGATACGCAGTATTTT. This encodes CASSPIDRVDTQYF. The whole variable domain, remainder taken from reference TRBV7-9 and TRBJ2-3, is DTGVSQNPRHKITKRGQNVTFRCDPISEHNRLYWYRQTLGQGPEFLTYFQNEAQLEKSRLLSDRFSAERPKGSFSTLEIQRTEQGDSAMYLCASSPIDRVDTQYFGPGTRLTVL.

Concerning this clonotype itself: A much larger clone differs by one base, so this may be a read error. The CDR3 end shows no conserved phenylalanine or tryptophan, and so a read error is likely. In DNA, the CDR3 is TGCGCCAGCAGCTTGCAACTAGCGGGAGGGCAAGAGACCCAGTACCTC. The encoded protein is CASSLQLAGGQETQYL. The rearrangement uses TRBV5-1 and TRBJ2-5; 13 bases agree with TRBD2. CDR1 SGHRS and CDR2 YFSETQ come from the germline V gene. J lost 2 bases, V lost 1 base, and 2 bases had no gene match. CDR3 size: 16 residues.

V and J are TRBV18 and TRBJ2-7; TRBD2 matches 7 bases. The J segment lost 5 bases and the V segment lost 4 bases, leaving 5 bases of the junction unmatched. The CDR3 is made up of 13 amino acids. Germline V gene lookup returns CDR1 KGHSH and CDR2 LQKENI. The CDR3 sequence is CASSQASGDEQYF. The DNA for the CDR3 is TGTGCCAGCTCACAAGCTAGCGGAGACGAGCAGTACTTC.

This clonotype appeared a few times. This chain joins TRBV19 and TRBJ1-6; 7 nucleotides match TRBD1. Per the germline V gene, CDR1 is LNHDA and CDR2 is SQIVND (reference sequence). V gave up 7 bases and J gave up 8 bases; unmatched junction bases: 14. CDR3 length: 16 residues. The CDR3 nucleotides read TGTGCCAGTACCACCGGGGCAGGGGGTTTTGATTCACCCCTCCACTTT. Translation gives CASTTGAGGFDSPLHF. Full variable domain (rest looked up from reference TRBV19 and TRBJ1-6): DGGITQSPKYLFRKEGQNVTLSCEQNLNHDAMYWYRQDPGQGLRLIYYSQIVNDFQKGDIAEGYSVSREKKESFPLTVTSAQKNPTAFYLCASTTGAGGFDSPLHFGNGTRLTVT.

This clonotype was detected many times. The chain couples TRBV7-9 to TRBJ1-1; 8 nucleotides match TRBD1. The trim removed 5 bases at V and 5 bases at J, leaving 10 bases unmatched. The CDR3 spans 15 residues. Per the germline V gene, CDR1 is SEHNR and CDR2 is FQNEAQ (reference sequence). The CDR3 region is CASSPQQGVRTEAFF. As DNA, the CDR3 is TGTGCCAGCAGCCCCCAACAGGGGGTAAGGACTGAAGCTTTCTTT.

This clonotype was recorded many times. The chain links TRBV3-1 to TRBJ2-2; the D is unclear. This CDR3 has 14 amino acids. Between the trimmed V and J ends, which lost 1 base and 0 bases, there was a span of 3 bases. Germline V gives CDR1 LGHDT, CDR2 YNNKEL (reference sequence). For the CDR3, the DNA is TGTGCCAGCAGCCAAGTTACGAACACCGGGGAGCTGTTTTTT. It yields the protein CASSQVTNTGELFF.

This clonotype was found many times. The gene calls are TRBV20-1 and TRBJ2-5; TRBD2 matches at 7 bases. Germline CDR1 DFQATT, CDR2 SNEGSKA (reference sequence). V lost 0 bases to trimming and J lost 1 base; unmatched junction nucleotides: 5. This CDR3 region has 15 residues. The CDR3 spells CSAREGSGLQETQYF. DNA of the CDR3: TGCAGTGCTAGAGAGGGTAGCGGGCTCCAAGAGACCCAGTACTTC.

This chain links TRBV19 with TRBJ2-1; 9 positions match TRBD2. The CDR3 runs 13 residues. Germline loops: CDR1 LNHDA, CDR2 SQIVND (reference sequence). Trimming removed 2 bases from V and 13 bases from J; junction bases left unmatched: 6. The CDR3 bases are TGTGCCAGTAGTATACGCACTAGCGGGCTCCAGTTCTTC. Its translation is CASSIRTSGLQFF.

The sample holds many counts of this clonotype. The rearrangement links TRBV12-3 or TRBV12-4 to TRBJ2-4; the D is unclear. The CDR3 is made up of 14 amino acids. V was cut by 5 bases and J by 9 bases, with 17 bases left in between. In DNA, the CDR3 is TGTGCCAGCAGTCCTCTCCGGGCCCTGGGCATTCAGTACTTC. Amino acids: CASSPLRALGIQYF.

Many counts were recorded for this clonotype. The rearrangement joins TRBV6-1 to TRBJ2-3; 10 bases match TRBD2. The CDR3 contains 18 residues. After removal of 3 bases from V and 0 bases from J, the junction contained 9 bases not matched to a gene. The germline V gene encodes CDR1 MNHNS and CDR2 SASEGT. CDR3 coding DNA: TGTGCCAGCAGTGACCGGGGACTAGCGATCCCTAGCACAGATACGCAGTATTTT. It encodes CASSDRGLAIPSTDTQYF.

This chain links TRBV30 with TRBJ2-7, with 9 bases identical to TRBD2. Losses at the gene ends were 0 bases for V and 5 bases for J; bases not matched to a gene: 14. This CDR3 has 17 amino acids. Germline values: CDR1 GTSNPN, CDR2 SVGIG (reference sequence). The CDR3 DNA reads TGTGCCTGGAGTGTACGGGGAGGGCTAGCGGGAAGGGACGAGCAGTACTTC. The encoded protein is CAWSVRGGLAGRDEQYF.

The CDR3 DNA is TGCAGCGCCTTGACCGGGCCTCTCTCTGGAAACACCATATATTTT. Protein sequence: CSALTGPLSGNTIYF. The gene calls are TRBV29-1 and TRBJ1-3; the D is unclear. The V end lost 7 bases, the J end lost 0 bases, and 16 bases lay between the germline ends. Per the germline V gene, CDR1 is SQVTM and CDR2 is ANQGSEA. The CDR3 has 15 residues.

This clonotype was observed many times. The rearrangement joins TRBV12-3 or TRBV12-4 to TRBJ2-1; TRBD2 agrees at 10 bases. The CDR3 extends over 13 amino acids. V lost 10 bases, J lost 8 bases, and 8 bases stayed unmatched. CDR3 sequence (DNA): TGTGCCAACCGACTAGCGGGCCTCGATGAGCAGTTCTTC. This translates into CANRLAGLDEQFF.

This clonotype occurred many times. This rearrangement joins TRBV28 to TRBJ2-4; D not certain. CDR1 and CDR2 from the germline V gene are MDHEN and SYDVKM. V shed 6 bases and J shed 11 bases, with 17 bases lying between them. CDR3 size: 13 residues. The DNA for the CDR3 is TGTGCCAGCAGCCGACTCGCCGCTGGATTTCAGTACTTC. Amino acids: CASSRLAAGFQYF.

The chain couples TRBV29-1 to TRBJ2-1, with D perhaps matching TRBD1 (7 bases). Per the germline V gene, CDR1 is SQVTM and CDR2 is ANQGSEA. There are 14 residues in the CDR3. The germline V and J ends were trimmed by 4 bases and 3 bases, with 13 bases remaining between them. As DNA, the CDR3 is TGCAGCGTTGCTCAGGGGGGTTACTACAATGAGCAGTTCTTC. It yields the protein CSVAQGGYYNEQFF.

This clonotype has only one observation. V is TRBV5-1 and J is TRBJ2-1; unclear D gene. V was clipped by 0 bases and J by 14 bases, with 15 bases between them. The CDR3 contains 13 residues. Germline V gives CDR1 SGHRS, CDR2 YFSETQ. The CDR3: CASSLAGRSKEFF. The CDR3 DNA reads as TGCGCCAGCAGCTTGGCTGGTCGCTCCAAGGAGTTCTTC.

This CDR3 is CAISGTGGRELFF. The CDR3 region has the DNA TGTGCCATCAGTGGGACAGGGGGCCGGGAGCTGTTTTTT. The chain joins TRBV10-3 to TRBJ2-2; 11 nucleotides match TRBD1. Germline values: CDR1 ENHRY, CDR2 SYGVKD. The CDR3 is 13 amino acids. V lost 4 bases to trimming and J lost 9 bases; unmatched junction nucleotides: 1.

This clonotype showed up just a few times. The CDR3 region is CASGGRETGSGANVLTF. The CDR3 DNA follows: TGTGCCAGTGGTGGGCGGGAAACCGGATCTGGGGCCAACGTCCTGACTTTC. This chain uses TRBV19 with TRBJ2-6; tentatively, D is TRBD2 (6 bases). CDR1 is LNHDA, CDR2 SQIVND, per germline (reference sequence). V was pared by 8 bases and J by 1 base, with 18 bases between. The CDR3 runs 17 residues. Variable domain in full (rest from reference TRBV19 and TRBJ2-6): DGGITQSPKYLFRKEGQNVTLSCEQNLNHDAMYWYRQDPGQGLRLIYYSQIVNDFQKGDIAEGYSVSREKKESFPLTVTSAQKNPTAFYLCASGGRETGSGANVLTFGAGSRLTVL.

V and J are TRBV4-1 and TRBJ2-1; D ambiguous. CDR3 length equals 18 residues. Trimming pared 1 base from V and 1 base from J, leaving 17 bases between. From germline, CDR1 is MGHRA and CDR2 YSYEKL. The CDR3 coding sequence is TGCGCCAGCAGCCAAGGGGCTACCCATTCCCCTTCCTACAATGAGCAGTTCTTC. Translated: CASSQGATHSPSYNEQFF.

The CDR3 protein is CASRRDSPGGYTF. As DNA, the CDR3 is TGTGCCAGCAGACGGGACAGCCCGGGGGGCTACACCTTC. This chain connects TRBV5-4 to TRBJ1-2; 7 bases agree with TRBD1. V shed 5 bases, J shed 8 bases, and the junction held 9 bases outside the gene matches. The CDR3 is made up of 13 amino acids. The germline V gene has CDR1 SGHNT and CDR2 YYREEE (reference sequence).

V usage is TRBV10-3 and J usage is TRBJ2-5; D is perhaps TRBD2 (5 bases). The CDR3 extends over 13 amino acids. CDR1 and CDR2 (germline): ENHRY, SYGVKD. V was trimmed by 6 bases and J by 1 base, leaving 9 bases between them. The CDR3 is CAISQRSQETQYF. The CDR3 DNA reads as TGTGCCATCAGCCAGCGGTCCCAAGAGACCCAGTACTTC.

About this clonotype itself: One base away lies a much larger clone, so this may be a sequencing read error. This sequence joins TRBV11-3 and TRBJ2-1; TRBD2 agrees at 12 bases. Germline CDR1 reads SGHNT; CDR2 reads YENEEA. This CDR3 spans 15 amino acids. Here the CDR3 DNA reads TGTGCCAGCAGCGACAGGACTAGCGGGAACAATGGGCAGTTCTTC. Its translation is CASSDRTSGNNGQFF.

As DNA, the CDR3 is TGTGCCAGCAGCCAAGGCGGGGGGGCCACCACTGAAGCTTTCTTT. Its translation: CASSQGGGATTEAFF. The chain links TRBV3-1 to TRBJ1-1, with D tentatively TRBD1 (6 bases). Germline assignment: CDR1 LGHDT and CDR2 YNNKEL (reference sequence). This CDR3 has 15 amino acids. Trimming left V 1 base short and J 4 bases short, with 13 bases between.

This clonotype was observed many times. The V gene is TRBV12-3 or TRBV12-4, the J gene TRBJ2-5, with a weak D call TRBD2 (5 bases). The ends were cut back, 9 bases at V and 1 base at J, with 18 bases in the middle. CDR3 length: 15 residues. CDR3 nucleotide sequence: TGTGCCAGGTCCCAAGCAGCGCGGGTCCAAGAGACCCAGTACTTC. Translation: CARSQAARVQETQYF.

This clonotype has ten or more counts. The rearrangement joins TRBV20-1 to TRBJ2-1, with 8 bases aligning to TRBD2. CDR3 length equals 17 residues. Germline V gene data show CDR1 as DFQATT and CDR2 as SNEGSKA (reference sequence). Unmatched junction bases numbered 13, after V lost 5 bases and J lost 1 base. CDR3 region: CSAPPGSGSKSYNEQFF. The CDR3 DNA is TGCAGTGCTCCCCCTGGGAGCGGGAGTAAGTCCTACAATGAGCAGTTCTTC.

This clonotype was detected a few times. CDR3 in DNA: TGCAGTGCTAGAGATGGGGGGGAGGGTTTAGTAGGCTACACCTTC. Its translation is CSARDGGEGLVGYTF. This sequence joins TRBV20-1 and TRBJ1-2; possibly TRBD1 for D (5 bases). V dropped 0 bases and J dropped 8 bases, with 19 bases sitting between them. Germline CDR1 reads DFQATT; CDR2 reads SNEGSKA (reference sequence). The CDR3 is 15 residues long.

This clonotype came up once. The rearrangement links TRBV9 to TRBJ1-4, with TRBD1 matching over 7 bases. This CDR3 contains 14 residues. Trimming at V came to 3 bases and at J to 12 bases, leaving 11 bases not matched to a gene. Germline CDR1 reads SGDLS; CDR2 reads YYNGEE. The CDR3, as DNA: TGTGCCAGCAGCGCCCCAGGGGGGCTTGGAGAACTGTTTTTT. Translation: CASSAPGGLGELFF.